This T cell receptor beta chain stems from a study of OX40 agonist ivuxolimab in advanced cancers. Using immunoSEQ multiplex PCR, the repertoire was profiled, and TCRdb retains in-frame clones only, with some absent. This table has 69,000 or so clones, 75% to 90% appearing once. The sample holds one count of this clone. The CDR3 consists of 13 residues. V lost 0 bases to trimming and J lost 10 bases, with 11 bases between them. Germline CDR1 and CDR2: MNHEY and SVGAGI. This material consisted of CD4+ or CD8+ T cells sorted from blood, taken in a trial of the OX40 agonist ivuxolimab. The receptor comes from an adult with an advanced solid tumor such as melanoma, head and neck, liver or kidney cancer. The gene calls are TRBV6-5 and TRBJ2-3, with D unresolved. DNA for the CDR3: TGTGCCAGCAGTTACTCGATAACGAACCCGCAGTATTTT. The encoded protein is CASSYSITNPQYF.